The entry below gives a single T cell receptor (beta chain) sequence along with its context. This sample was included in a study of blood T cell repertoires in COVID-19. The authors' processing: Nucleated cell counts were estimated from reference gene primer amplification. Generated by immunoSEQ multiplex PCR, the TCRdb table keeps only in-frame clones and is missing some. From that table come the V and J calls and clone size; the DNA was used to work out D and trimming. The sample shows almost 200,000 clones, about 90% of them seen only once. The germline V and J ends were trimmed by 7 bases and 0 bases, with 19 bases remaining between them. In germline, CDR1 is LNHDA, CDR2 SQIVND (reference sequence). The CDR3 is 18 residues long.

This chain uses TRBV19 with TRBJ2-6; D may be TRBD1 (5 bases). Sample: PBMCs or T cells enriched from blood (not recorded which). This sequence originates from a woman between 18 and 29 years old who had recovered from COVID-19. The CDR3 reads CASTPRALLISGANVLTF. In DNA, the CDR3 is TGTGCCAGTACTCCCAGGGCCCTCCTCATCTCTGGGGCCAACGTCCTGACTTTC.